This entry lists 18 T cell receptor beta chains sequenced from one sample in a study of shared clonotypes between healthy human individuals. Here immunoSEQ multiplex PCR was the method, and the copy in TCRdb shows in-frame clones only, minus some. Found here are some 800,000 clones, 90% to 95% of them singletons; the top ten hold more than 20%. Positive CCR7 selection of CD45RO-negative cells yielded the naive CD8 cells, and terminally differentiated effector memory CD45RA+ cells were excluded. Sequenced: naive CD8+ T cells sorted from blood. These receptors all come from a man aged 30-40 years in good health.

The rearrangement uses TRBV7-6 and TRBJ2-6, with D unclear. Germline loops: CDR1 SGHVS, CDR2 FNYEAQ. The V and J ends lost 10 bases and 1 base respectively, with 11 bases between them. The CDR3 is made up of 14 amino acids. CDR3 in DNA: TGTGCCACCTCCCCGGGTTCTGGGGCCAACGTCCTGACTTTC. It translates to CATSPGSGANVLTF.

The gene calls are TRBV13 and TRBJ1-2, with D uncertain. V gave up 0 bases and J gave up 2 bases, with 10 bases separating them. CDR1 is PRHDT and CDR2 is FYEKMQ in the germline V gene (reference sequence). The CDR3 covers 15 residues. The CDR3 loop reads CASSLGGFKNYGYTF. The CDR3 coding sequence is TGTGCCAGCAGCTTAGGGGGTTTTAAAAACTATGGCTACACCTTC.

The J gene is TRBJ2-7, the V gene TRBV5-1; D call uncertain. Germline values: CDR1 SGHRS, CDR2 YFSETQ. The germline V and J ends were trimmed by 0 bases and 2 bases, with 9 bases remaining between them. The CDR3 is 14 residues long. Here the CDR3 DNA reads TGCGCCAGCAGCTTGGTACAGTTCGCCTACGAGCAGTACTTC. Protein product: CASSLVQFAYEQYF.

The CDR3 DNA reads as TGTGCCAGCAGTTACTCCCCACAGGGGCGGGAGACCCAGTACTTC. Protein product: CASSYSPQGRETQYF. This chain uses TRBV6-5 with TRBJ2-5, with TRBD1 identical over 7 bases. The V gene end was trimmed by 0 bases and the J gene end by 5 bases; junction bases not matched to a gene: 6. Germline assignment: CDR1 MNHEY and CDR2 SVGAGI. The CDR3 spans 15 residues.

A word on this clone: The same CDR3 arises from other DNA sequences in this sample as well. V gene TRBV27 combines with J gene TRBJ2-7; TRBD1 matches at 7 bases. CDR1 is MNHEY and CDR2 is SMNVEV in the germline V gene (reference sequence). Trimming at V came to 3 bases and at J to 4 bases, leaving 3 bases not matched to a gene. The CDR3 spans 13 residues. DNA of the CDR3: TGTGCCAGCAGTTTTGGGACAGTGTACGAGCAGTACTTC. Translated: CASSFGTVYEQYF.

V gene TRBV7-8 combines with J gene TRBJ2-7, with 11 positions matching TRBD1. Germline trimming cut 4 bases from V and 5 bases from J; bases unmatched to any gene: 7. The CDR3 length is 15 residues. Germline assignment: CDR1 SGHVS and CDR2 FQNEAQ. Here the CDR3 DNA reads TGTGCCAGCAGCTCGAGGGGACAGGGGGTCCACGAGCAGTACTTC. Protein product: CASSSRGQGVHEQYF.

V gene TRBV5-6 combines with J gene TRBJ2-2; 8 nucleotides match TRBD2. Per germline, CDR1 SGHDT and CDR2 YYEEEE. The V and J ends lost 4 bases and 4 bases, in that order; junction bases with no gene match: 12. The CDR3 sequence is 17 residues long. The CDR3, as DNA: TGTGCCAGCAGCCTAGCATCCGCGGGAGGCCTCACCGGGGAGCTGTTTTTT. This codes for CASSLASAGGLTGELFF.

This clone was seen a single time. The rearrangement uses TRBV28 and TRBJ1-2; TRBD1 matches at 9 bases. Germline CDR1 reads MDHEN; CDR2 reads SYDVKM. The length of the CDR3 is 15 residues. J was trimmed by 7 bases and V by 2 bases; bases with no gene match: 8. CDR3 DNA: TGTGCCAGCAGTTTACGGGACAGGGCGATGACTGGCTACACCTTC. Its translation is CASSLRDRAMTGYTF.

The chain joins TRBV7-6 to TRBJ1-4, with 8 bases that match TRBD1. CDR3 size: 19 residues. V gave up 0 bases and J gave up 1 base; unmatched junction bases: 10. The germline gives CDR1 SGHVS, CDR2 FNYEAQ. The chain's CDR3 is CASSLAQTTGVGTNEKLFF. CDR3 DNA sequence: TGTGCCAGCAGCTTAGCCCAGACGACAGGGGTGGGAACTAATGAAAAACTGTTTTTT.

The rearrangement links TRBV11-2 to TRBJ2-3; 8 bases align to TRBD1. The V and J ends lost 4 bases and 0 bases, in that order; junction bases with no gene match: 6. This CDR3 contains 16 residues. The germline gives CDR1 SGHAT, CDR2 FQNNGV. This chain's CDR3 is CASSSPGGLSTDTQYF. The CDR3 DNA is TGTGCCAGCAGCTCGCCAGGGGGCCTTAGCACAGATACGCAGTATTTT.

The chain is built from TRBV5-8 and TRBJ2-7; 7 bases are a match to TRBD2. The J segment lost 6 bases and the V segment lost 3 bases, leaving 15 bases of the junction unmatched. CDR1 is SGHTS, CDR2 YDEGEE, per germline. This CDR3 comprises 16 residues. The CDR3 DNA reads TGTGCCAGCAGCTGGGGCAGCCGGGGAGGGGTAGTCGAGCAGTACTTC. It yields the protein CASSWGSRGGVVEQYF.

The rearrangement joins TRBV9 to TRBJ2-5; 12 bases align to TRBD2. The germline gives CDR1 SGDLS, CDR2 YYNGEE. The CDR3 contains 15 residues. V lost 3 bases, J lost 2 bases, and 2 bases stayed unmatched. The CDR3 DNA follows: TGTGCCAGCAGCGCGACTAGCGGGAGTCAAGAGACCCAGTACTTC. The encoded protein is CASSATSGSQETQYF. Looking up the rest from reference TRBV9 and TRBJ2-5 gives the full variable domain: DSGVTQTPKHLITATGQRVTLRCSPRSGDLSVYWYQQSLDQGLQFLIQYYNGEERAKGNILERFSAQQFPDLHSELNLSSLELGDSALYFCASSATSGSQETQYFGPGTRLLVL.

The J gene is TRBJ2-5, the V gene TRBV19; TRBD1 agrees at 9 bases. Germline V lookup: CDR1 LNHDA, CDR2 SQIVND (reference sequence). The CDR3 totals 15 residues. J lost 4 bases, V lost 3 bases, and 6 bases had no gene match. The CDR3 spells CASSMNRGRRETQYF. The CDR3 DNA reads TGTGCCAGTAGTATGAACAGGGGGCGCCGAGAGACCCAGTACTTC. The variable domain in full, with the rest retrieved from reference TRBV19 and TRBJ2-5, is DGGITQSPKYLFRKEGQNVTLSCEQNLNHDAMYWYRQDPGQGLRLIYYSQIVNDFQKGDIAEGYSVSREKKESFPLTVTSAQKNPTAFYLCASSMNRGRRETQYFGPGTRLLVL.

The rearrangement uses TRBV30 and TRBJ1-5; TRBD1 matches at 7 bases. The V gene end was trimmed by 3 bases and the J gene end by 3 bases; junction bases not matched to a gene: 2. The CDR3 is made up of 13 amino acids. The germline V gene encodes CDR1 GTSNPN and CDR2 SVGIG (reference sequence). DNA of the CDR3: TGTGCCTGGAGGGGACAGCCCAATCAGCCCCAGCATTTT. Residues: CAWRGQPNQPQHF. The entire variable domain, with the rest obtained from reference TRBV30 and TRBJ1-5, is as follows: SQTIHQWPATLVQPVGSPLSLECTVEGTSNPNLYWYRQAAGRGLQLLFYSVGIGQISSEVPQNLSASRPQDRQFILSSKKLLLSDSGFYLCAWRGQPNQPQHFGDGTRLSIL.

The CDR3 nucleotides are TGTGCCAGCAGCCCCTATGTCCCCTTGGGCAGTGCCGGGGAGCTGTTTTTT. Translating gives CASSPYVPLGSAGELFF. The chain uses TRBV11-2 and TRBJ2-2; no definite D call. Trimming left V 5 bases short and J 6 bases short, with 22 bases between. Germline loops: CDR1 SGHAT, CDR2 FQNNGV. This CDR3 comprises 17 residues.

The CDR3 region is CASSLYGYQPQHF. In DNA, the CDR3 is TGTGCCAGCAGCTTGTACGGATATCAGCCCCAGCATTTT. The V call is TRBV5-6, the J call TRBJ1-5; no firm D call. Germline V CDR1 and CDR2: SGHDT, YYEEEE. This CDR3 has 13 residues. With 1 base removed from V and 5 bases from J, the gap between germline ends came to 7 bases.

The rearrangement links TRBV7-2 to TRBJ1-5; weak D call: TRBD1 (5 bases). The CDR3 runs 16 residues. CDR1 and CDR2 from the germline V gene are SGHTA and FQGNSA. V was cut by 5 bases and J by 2 bases, with 16 bases left in between. The CDR3 DNA follows: TGTGCCAGCAGCCAAGAACAGACAGTCGGCAATCAGCCCCAGCATTTT. This codes for CASSQEQTVGNQPQHF.

This chain connects TRBV7-2 to TRBJ2-3; the D gene is possibly TRBD2 (6 bases). V lost 7 bases to trimming and J lost 0 bases, with 14 bases between them. Germline V CDR1 and CDR2: SGHTA, FQGNSA. The CDR3 totals 15 residues. CDR3 amino acids: CASTERGISTDTQYF. The CDR3 DNA is TGTGCCAGCACCGAACGGGGGATTAGCACAGATACGCAGTATTTT.